The 9 T cell receptor beta chains below come from one sample, sequenced in a study of blood T cell repertoires in COVID-19. The method was immunoSEQ multiplex PCR; TCRdb's version includes in-frame clones alone and lacks a portion of them. The data hold hundreds of thousands of clones, with 90% observed a single time. Sequencing was performed on peripheral blood. The receptors originated from a woman aged 40 to 55 with COVID-19, enrolled during active disease.

The J gene is TRBJ2-7, the V gene TRBV7-6, with D possibly being TRBD2 (6 bases). Germline V lookup: CDR1 SGHVS, CDR2 FNYEAQ. The CDR3 spans 12 residues. V was cut by 6 bases and J by 4 bases, with 10 bases left in between. DNA for the CDR3: TGTGCCAGCAGTCCGCGGGGTTACGAGCAGTACTTC. Its translation is CASSPRGYEQYF.

V gene TRBV4-3 combines with J gene TRBJ2-1, with 10 bases aligning to TRBD2. Germline CDR1 is LGHNA and CDR2 is YSLEER. J was trimmed by 6 bases and V by 0 bases; bases with no gene match: 5. The CDR3 has 16 amino acids. CDR3 sequence: CASSQDLAGEPNEQFF. The DNA of the CDR3 is TGCGCCAGCAGCCAAGATCTAGCGGGGGAACCCAATGAGCAGTTCTTC.

The chain has TRBV2 and TRBJ2-4; 9 nucleotides align to TRBD2. Germline-derived CDR1 and CDR2 are SNHLY and FYNNEI. This CDR3 has 19 residues. With 7 bases clipped from V and 0 bases from J, the junction kept 16 bases outside the gene matches. The DNA for the CDR3 is TGTGCCAGCACCACTAGGGGGCTAGCGGGGAGACTAGCCAAAAACATTCAGTACTTC. The encoded protein is CASTTRGLAGRLAKNIQYF. The full variable domain, its missing parts supplied by reference TRBV2 and TRBJ2-4, is EPEVTQTPSHQVTQMGQEVILRCVPISNHLYFYWYRQILGQKVEFLVSFYNNEISEKSEIFDDQFSVERPDGSNFTLKIRSTKLEDSAMYFCASTTRGLAGRLAKNIQYFGAGTRLSVL.

The chain is built from TRBV7-9 and TRBJ1-2; TRBD1 matches at 9 bases. The CDR3 is 17 residues long. The V segment lost 1 base and the J segment 6 bases; nucleotides outside the gene matches: 12. Germline loops: CDR1 SEHNR, CDR2 FQNEAQ (reference sequence). In nucleotides, the CDR3 is TGTGCCAGCAGCTTAGTAGGCTCCGGGACAGGGCGGGATGGCTACACCTTC. Amino acids: CASSLVGSGTGRDGYTF.

J is TRBJ1-2 and V is TRBV4-3, with unresolved D. CDR1 and CDR2 (germline): LGHNA, YSLEER. CDR3 length equals 16 residues. V was clipped by 0 bases and J by 8 bases, with 19 bases between them. CDR3 sequence (DNA): TGCGCCAGCAGCCAAGAGGCAGCGAATCAACACCGCGGCTACACCTTC. This gives the protein CASSQEAANQHRGYTF.

V usage is TRBV30 and J usage is TRBJ1-2; TRBD1 matches at 9 bases. Germline V gene sequence: CDR1 GTSNPN, CDR2 SVGIG (reference sequence). V was pared by 1 base and J by 3 bases, with 6 bases of the junction left unmatched. The CDR3 runs 15 residues. CDR3 nucleotides: TGTGCCTGGAGTGCGGGGACAGGGAAATACTATGGCTACACCTTC. Amino acid sequence: CAWSAGTGKYYGYTF.

The chain recombines TRBV4-3 with TRBJ2-3; a possible D gene is TRBD2 (6 bases). The CDR3 loop spans 17 amino acids. V lost 0 bases and J lost 7, with 20 bases in between. CDR1 is LGHNA, CDR2 YSLEER, per germline. This chain's CDR3 is CASSQDSLASGGNTQYF. CDR3 nucleotide sequence: TGCGCCAGCAGCCAAGATTCCTTAGCCTCCGGGGGTAATACGCAGTATTTT.

The gene calls are TRBV27 and TRBJ1-1; D not certain. Trimming shortened V by 3 bases and J by 1 base, and 9 bases separated the two germline ends. CDR1 is MNHEY and CDR2 is SMNVEV in the germline V gene (reference sequence). The CDR3 length is 14 residues. The DNA of the CDR3 is TGTGCCAGCAGTTTGTCCAGGCCGAACACTGAAGCTTTCTTT. This encodes CASSLSRPNTEAFF.

The rearrangement joins TRBV9 to TRBJ1-2, with 10 bases lining up with TRBD1. V shed 4 bases, J shed 5 bases, and the junction held 11 bases outside the gene matches. The CDR3 is 16 residues long. Germline V gene lookup returns CDR1 SGDLS and CDR2 YYNGEE. Here the CDR3 DNA reads TGTGCCAGCAGCACCCCGCGACAGGGGGCGCGGTATGGCTACACCTTC. Translation: CASSTPRQGARYGYTF.